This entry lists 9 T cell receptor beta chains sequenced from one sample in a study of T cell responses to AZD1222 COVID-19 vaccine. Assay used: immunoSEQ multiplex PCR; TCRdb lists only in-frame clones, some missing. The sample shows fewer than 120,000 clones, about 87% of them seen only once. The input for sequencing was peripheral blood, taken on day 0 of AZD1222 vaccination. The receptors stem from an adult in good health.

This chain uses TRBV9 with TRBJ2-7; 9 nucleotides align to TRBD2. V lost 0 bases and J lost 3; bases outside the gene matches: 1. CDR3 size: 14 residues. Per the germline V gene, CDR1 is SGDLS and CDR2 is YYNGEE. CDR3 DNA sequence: TGTGCCAGCAGCGTAGGCGGGAGGGGCTACGAGCAGTACTTC. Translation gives CASSVGGRGYEQYF.

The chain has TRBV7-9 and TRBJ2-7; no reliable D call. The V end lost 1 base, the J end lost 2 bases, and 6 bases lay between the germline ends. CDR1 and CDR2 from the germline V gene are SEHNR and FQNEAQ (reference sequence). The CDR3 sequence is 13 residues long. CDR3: CASSLDYTYEQYF. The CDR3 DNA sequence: TGTGCCAGCAGCTTAGATTACACCTACGAGCAGTACTTC. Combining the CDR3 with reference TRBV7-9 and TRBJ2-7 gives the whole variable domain DTGVSQNPRHKITKRGQNVTFRCDPISEHNRLYWYRQTLGQGPEFLTYFQNEAQLEKSRLLSDRFSAERPKGSFSTLEIQRTEQGDSAMYLCASSLDYTYEQYFGPGTRLTVT.

The CDR3 nucleotides are TGTGCCAGCAGCGTAGAGGTAGCGGGCTACGAGCAGTACTTC. As protein: CASSVEVAGYEQYF. V and J are TRBV9 and TRBJ2-7; 7 nucleotides line up with TRBD2. Germline trimming cut 0 bases from V and 3 bases from J; bases unmatched to any gene: 3. CDR1 SGDLS and CDR2 YYNGEE come from the germline V gene. This CDR3 has 14 amino acids.

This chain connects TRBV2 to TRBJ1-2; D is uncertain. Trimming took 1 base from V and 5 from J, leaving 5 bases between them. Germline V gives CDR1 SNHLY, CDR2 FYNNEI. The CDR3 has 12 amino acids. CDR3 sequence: CASSEGRYGYTF. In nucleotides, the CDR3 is TGTGCCAGCAGTGAAGGAAGGTATGGCTACACCTTC.

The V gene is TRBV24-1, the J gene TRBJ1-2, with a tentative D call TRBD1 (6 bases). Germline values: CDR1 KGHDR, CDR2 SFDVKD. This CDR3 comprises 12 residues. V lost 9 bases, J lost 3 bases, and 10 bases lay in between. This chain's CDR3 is CATQDRYYGYTF. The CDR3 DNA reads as TGTGCCACCCAGGACAGATACTATGGCTACACCTTC.

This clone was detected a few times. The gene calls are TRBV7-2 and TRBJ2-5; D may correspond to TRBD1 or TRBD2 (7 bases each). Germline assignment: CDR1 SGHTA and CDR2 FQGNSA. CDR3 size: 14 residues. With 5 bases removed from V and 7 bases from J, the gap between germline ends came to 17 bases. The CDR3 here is CASSPGGGGWTQYF. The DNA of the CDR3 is TGTGCCAGCAGCCCGGGAGGAGGGGGCTGGACCCAGTACTTC.

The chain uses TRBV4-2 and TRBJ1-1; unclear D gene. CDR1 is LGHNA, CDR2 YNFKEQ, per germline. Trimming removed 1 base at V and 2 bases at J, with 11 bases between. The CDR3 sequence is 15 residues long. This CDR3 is CASSQVVGINTEAFF. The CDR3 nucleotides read TGTGCCAGCAGCCAAGTGGTGGGGATCAACACTGAAGCTTTCTTT.

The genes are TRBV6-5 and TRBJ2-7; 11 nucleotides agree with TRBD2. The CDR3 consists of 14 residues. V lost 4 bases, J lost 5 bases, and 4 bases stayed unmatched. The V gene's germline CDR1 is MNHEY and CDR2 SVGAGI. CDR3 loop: CASSSTGLADEQYF. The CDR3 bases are TGTGCCAGCAGTTCAACGGGACTAGCGGACGAGCAGTACTTC.

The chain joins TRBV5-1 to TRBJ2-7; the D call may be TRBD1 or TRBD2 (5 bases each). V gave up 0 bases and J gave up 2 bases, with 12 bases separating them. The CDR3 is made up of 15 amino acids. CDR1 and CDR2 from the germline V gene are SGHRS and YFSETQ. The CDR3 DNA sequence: TGCGCCAGCAGCTTGGGTGGGACGGATCCCTACGAGCAGTACTTC. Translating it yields CASSLGGTDPYEQYF. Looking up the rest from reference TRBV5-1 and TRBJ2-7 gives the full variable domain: KAGVTQTPRYLIKTRGQQVTLSCSPISGHRSVSWYQQTPGQGLQFLFEYFSETQRNKGNFPGRFSGRQFSNSRSEMNVSTLELGDSALYLCASSLGGTDPYEQYFGPGTRLTVT.